The next 22 T cell receptor beta chains were all read from a single sample in a study of T cell responses to AZD1222 COVID-19 vaccine. Profiling relied on immunoSEQ multiplex PCR, and the TCRdb table lists in-frame clones only, not all of them. The sample records some 69,000 clones, 80% being singletons. The starting material was peripheral blood, obtained 28 days after the second AZD1222 dose. Receptors originate from an adult who received the AZD1222 COVID-19 vaccine.

The chain uses TRBV7-2 and TRBJ2-1, with a weak D call TRBD2 (6 bases). The V and J ends lost 5 bases and 0 bases respectively, with 14 bases between them. This CDR3 region has 16 residues. Per the germline V gene, CDR1 is SGHTA and CDR2 is FQGNSA. In DNA form, the CDR3 reads TGTGCCAGCAGCCACGGGGGATATAGCTCCTACAATGAGCAGTTCTTC. The encoded protein is CASSHGGYSSYNEQFF.

This clone was observed a handful of times. The chain joins TRBV9 to TRBJ2-3; 9 nucleotides match TRBD2. The CDR3 contains 16 residues. V gave up 0 bases and J gave up 4 bases; unmatched junction bases: 6. Germline-derived CDR1 and CDR2 are SGDLS and YYNGEE. The CDR3 sequence: CASSVGPSGEADTQYF. CDR3 DNA sequence: TGTGCCAGCAGCGTAGGCCCTAGCGGGGAGGCAGATACGCAGTATTTT.

This clone appeared a single time. The CDR3 sequence: CASSEGSMNTEAFF. DNA of the CDR3: TGCGCCAGCAGTGAGGGGTCCATGAACACTGAAGCTTTCTTT. The chain couples TRBV10-1 to TRBJ1-1; D call uncertain. CDR1 and CDR2 (germline): WNHNN, SYGVQD (reference sequence). The CDR3 has 14 residues. The V end lost 2 bases, the J end lost 0 bases, and 7 bases lay between the germline ends.

CDR3 sequence: CASSPRGGAGNQETQYF. In DNA, the CDR3 is TGTGCCAGCAGCCCCCGAGGGGGGGCTGGTAACCAAGAGACCCAGTACTTC. The rearrangement joins TRBV7-2 to TRBJ2-5; D is perhaps TRBD2 (7 bases). The CDR3 is made up of 17 amino acids. The germline gives CDR1 SGHTA, CDR2 FQGNSA. The ends were cut back, 5 bases at V and 0 bases at J, with 19 bases in the middle.

This clone was recorded once. The chain carries TRBV10-3 and TRBJ2-7, with TRBD2 identical over 11 bases. The CDR3 loop spans 16 amino acids. The trim removed 3 bases at V and 5 bases at J, leaving 9 bases unmatched. In germline, CDR1 is ENHRY, CDR2 SYGVKD. CDR3 sequence: CAISDLSASGGNEQYF. DNA for the CDR3: TGTGCCATCAGTGATCTGTCGGCTAGCGGGGGGAACGAGCAGTACTTC.

The V gene is TRBV7-8, the J gene TRBJ1-1, with D perhaps TRBD1 (6 bases). Germline CDR1 and CDR2: SGHVS and FQNEAQ. CDR3 length: 15 amino acids. The V and J ends lost 1 base and 0 bases respectively, with 9 bases between them. The CDR3 DNA is TGTGCCAGCAGCTTAGATGGACAGATGAACACTGAAGCTTTCTTT. Its protein is CASSLDGQMNTEAFF. Combining the CDR3 with reference TRBV7-8 and TRBJ1-1 gives the whole variable domain GAGVSQSPRYKVAKRGQDVALRCDPISGHVSLFWYQQALGQGPEFLTYFQNEAQLDKSGLPSDRFFAERPEGSVSTLKIQRTQQEDSAVYLCASSLDGQMNTEAFFGQGTRLTVV.

CDR3 sequence: CASRLLWGANEKLFF. In DNA form, the CDR3 reads TGTGCAAGTCGCTTATTGTGGGGAGCTAATGAAAAACTGTTTTTT. V usage is TRBV12-2 and J usage is TRBJ1-4. TRBV12-2 is flagged as a pseudogene. CDR3 size: 15 residues.

The chain recombines TRBV4-1 with TRBJ1-2; D uncertain. The CDR3 runs 14 residues. V shed 2 bases and J shed 2 bases, with 9 bases lying between them. Per germline, CDR1 MGHRA and CDR2 YSYEKL. The CDR3 loop is CASSQQTGNYGYTF. DNA of the CDR3: TGCGCCAGCAGCCAACAGACCGGCAACTATGGCTACACCTTC.

V is TRBV27 and J is TRBJ1-5, with D unresolved. This CDR3 spans 14 amino acids. V was shortened by 6 bases and J by 2 bases, with 11 bases between the two germline ends. CDR1 MNHEY and CDR2 SMNVEV come from the germline V gene (reference sequence). The CDR3, as DNA: TGTGCCAGCAGACCCCGGCCGGGCAATCAGCCCCAGCATTTT. Its translation is CASRPRPGNQPQHF.

This clone occurred once. This chain links TRBV9 with TRBJ1-6; TRBD1 aligns across 10 bases. The CDR3 has 24 amino acids. V trimming: 3 bases; J trimming: 0 bases; junction bases outside the gene matches: 24. Germline V gene lookup returns CDR1 SGDLS and CDR2 YYNGEE. CDR3 nucleotide sequence: TGTGCCAGCAGCGCAAACCCCGAGGAGATGGAGGGACAGGGGATTAGCTCCTATAATTCACCCCTCCACTTT. Translated, it gives CASSANPEEMEGQGISSYNSPLHF.

In this sample, this clone turned up once. This chain uses TRBV19 with TRBJ2-2; no firm D call. Germline V lookup: CDR1 LNHDA, CDR2 SQIVND (reference sequence). The CDR3 contains 15 residues. V was shortened by 6 bases and J by 2 bases, with 13 bases between the two germline ends. In nucleotides, the CDR3 is TGTGCCAGTAGCGTCGGGCAGGTTAACACCGGGGAGCTGTTTTTT. This translates into CASSVGQVNTGELFF.

The CDR3 is CASSLGQGNEQFF. The CDR3 DNA reads TGTGCCAGCAGCCTCGGACAGGGGAATGAGCAGTTCTTC. The chain links TRBV7-8 to TRBJ2-1, with 9 bases matching TRBD1. Germline V gene data show CDR1 as SGHVS and CDR2 as FQNEAQ. Germline trimming cut 5 bases from V and 7 bases from J; bases unmatched to any gene: 3. The CDR3 runs to 13 residues. The whole variable domain, filled in from reference TRBV7-8 and TRBJ2-1, reads GAGVSQSPRYKVAKRGQDVALRCDPISGHVSLFWYQQALGQGPEFLTYFQNEAQLDKSGLPSDRFFAERPEGSVSTLKIQRTQQEDSAVYLCASSLGQGNEQFFGPGTRLTVL.

J is TRBJ2-3 and V is TRBV6-4; the D is unclear. V dropped 2 bases and J dropped 4 bases, with 7 bases sitting between them. Germline V gene sequence: CDR1 MRHNA, CDR2 SNTAGT. The CDR3 totals 13 residues. CDR3 region: CASSDGFADTQYF. CDR3 coding DNA: TGTGCCAGCAGTGACGGTTTTGCAGATACGCAGTATTTT.

The chain couples TRBV24-1 to TRBJ1-1; tentative D call: TRBD1 (5 bases). The CDR3 consists of 13 residues. Germline CDR1 and CDR2: KGHDR and SFDVKD. Trimming left V 5 bases short and J 5 bases short, with 11 bases between. The CDR3 coding sequence is TGTGCCACCAGTGTCGGGGAGGGGACTGAAGCTTTCTTT. Amino acids: CATSVGEGTEAFF.

The V call is TRBV12-3 or TRBV12-4, the J call TRBJ1-1; TRBD1 matches at 8 bases. CDR3 length: 13 residues. V dropped 6 bases and J dropped 10; count of bases not matched to a gene: 10. CDR3 nucleotides: TGTGCCAGCAGCCTTAACGTGGACAGGGCAGCTTTCTTT. Its protein product is CASSLNVDRAAFF.

V is TRBV2 and J is TRBJ2-1; 9 nucleotides agree with TRBD2. J was trimmed by 2 bases and V by 8 bases; bases with no gene match: 7. Germline V gene data show CDR1 as SNHLY and CDR2 as FYNNEI. CDR3 length: 15 residues. Written as DNA, the CDR3 is TGTGCCAGCCGGGCTAGCGGGACAACCTACAATGAGCAGTTCTTC. Translating gives CASRASGTTYNEQFF.

The V gene is TRBV21-1, the J gene TRBJ1-2; the D call TRBD1 from the table was never checked on the DNA. TRBV21-1 is recorded as a pseudogene. There are 18 residues in the CDR3. This CDR3 reads CASSKGKGAESSSYGYTF. For the CDR3, the DNA is TGTGCCAGCAGCAAAGGCAAGGGGGCCGAGTCCTCTTCCTATGGCTACACCTTC.

The chain combines TRBV6-5 with TRBJ2-5, with D possibly matching TRBD2 (6 bases). Germline V gene lookup returns CDR1 MNHEY and CDR2 SVGAGI. The length of the CDR3 is 13 residues. CDR3 amino acids: CESRLGGQETQYF. The CDR3 DNA reads TGTGAATCCCGGTTGGGGGGTCAAGAGACCCAGTACTTC.

This clone has a single count. This rearrangement joins TRBV30 to TRBJ2-2; the D is unclear. V lost 8 bases and J 5 bases, leaving 9 bases between the germline ends. The CDR3 has 11 residues. Germline V gene data show CDR1 as GTSNPN and CDR2 as SVGIG (reference sequence). The CDR3 protein is CALGRTGELFF. Here the CDR3 DNA reads TGTGCCCTTGGAAGAACCGGGGAGCTGTTTTTT.

This clone was detected a few times. The rearrangement joins TRBV27 to TRBJ2-5; D might be TRBD1 (5 bases). Germline CDR1 MNHEY, CDR2 SMNVEV (reference sequence). V lost 4 bases and J lost 1, with 10 bases in between. The CDR3 has 14 amino acids. The DNA of the CDR3 is TGTGCCAGCAGTTACATAGACAGCCAAGAGACCCAGTACTTC. Its translation: CASSYIDSQETQYF.

V and J are TRBV7-2 and TRBJ1-2; 10 bases match TRBD1. V lost 1 base and J lost 8; bases outside the gene matches: 10. Germline CDR1 reads SGHTA; CDR2 reads FQGNSA. The CDR3 has 16 amino acids. In DNA form, the CDR3 reads TGTGCCAGCAGCTTAGTTCCGGGACAGGGGTTAATCGGCTACACCTTC. Translated: CASSLVPGQGLIGYTF.

The chain couples TRBV9 to TRBJ2-3; 9 nucleotides match TRBD1. Germline-derived CDR1 and CDR2 are SGDLS and YYNGEE. The trim removed 1 base at V and 1 base at J, leaving 10 bases unmatched. The CDR3 has 18 amino acids. CDR3 sequence (DNA): TGTGCCAGCAGCGTAAGGCCAACTTGGGACAGGGGCACAGATACGCAGTATTTT. Residues: CASSVRPTWDRGTDTQYF.